The sequence of this T cell receptor (beta chain) was determined in a study of T cell clonotyping in hematopoietic cell transplantation. The germline gives CDR1 MNHEY, CDR2 SVGAGI. CDR3 length: 15 residues. Produced via immunoSEQ multiplex PCR; TCRdb's table is partial and in-frame only. The profile covers approximately 13,000 clones, with roughly 80% appearing a single time and under 6.5% taken by the ten largest. In its sample, this clone was seen once. An end of the junction differs from the germline gene, which may be a read error. Sequencing was performed on PBMCs, taken 100 days after allogeneic stem cell transplant. The TCR sequence derives from a female patient in her forties or fifties who had an allogeneic stem cell transplant from a related donor, so T cells may come from the graft donor. Some clones in this sample may be carry-over from other donors' samples. The chain joins TRBV6-5 to TRBJ1-6, with TRBD1 matching over 7 bases. CDR3 DNA sequence: TGTACCAGCAGTTACTCAGGGACAGCAAATTCACCCCTCCACTTT. This translates into CTSSYSGTANSPLHF.